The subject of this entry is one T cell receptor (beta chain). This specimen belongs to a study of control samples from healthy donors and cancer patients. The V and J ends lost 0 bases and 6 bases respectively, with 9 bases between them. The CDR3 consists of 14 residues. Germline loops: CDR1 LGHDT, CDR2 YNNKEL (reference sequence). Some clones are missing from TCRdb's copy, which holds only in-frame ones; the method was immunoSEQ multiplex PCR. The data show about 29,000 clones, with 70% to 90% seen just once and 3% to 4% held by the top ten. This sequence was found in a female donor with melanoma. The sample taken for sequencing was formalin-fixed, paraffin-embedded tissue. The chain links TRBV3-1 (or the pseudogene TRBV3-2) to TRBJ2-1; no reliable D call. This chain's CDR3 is CASSQDLMTNEQFF. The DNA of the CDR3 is TGTGCCAGCAGCCAAGATCTAATGACCAATGAGCAGTTCTTC.